These 9 T cell receptor beta chains originate from one sample sequenced in a study of cytomegalovirus exposure and HLA in healthy donors. PCR amplification relied on 60 Vbeta primers (plus 13 Jbeta primers). Produced via immunoSEQ multiplex PCR; TCRdb's table is partial and in-frame only. The sample consists of 150,000 to 200,000 clones, about 80% of them appearing once. Specimen: PBMCs. All receptors derive from a woman in her twenties or thirties in good health and CMV-seronegative.

The chain is built from TRBV28 and TRBJ2-2; TRBD1 matches 7 bases. V was clipped by 5 bases and J by 0 bases; unmatched bases: 12. This CDR3 has 18 residues. Germline V gives CDR1 MDHEN, CDR2 SYDVKM. The CDR3 is CASSGPWGQRANTGELFF. CDR3 nucleotide sequence: TGTGCCAGCAGTGGGCCGTGGGGACAGCGAGCGAACACCGGGGAGCTGTTTTTT.

The chain has TRBV5-1 and TRBJ2-5, with D possibly being TRBD1 (6 bases). Trimming removed 5 bases at V and 2 bases at J, with 16 bases between. The germline V gene encodes CDR1 SGHRS and CDR2 YFSETQ. The CDR3 totals 15 residues. In nucleotides, the CDR3 is TGCGCCAGCAGGCCGGGTGGGGGCGGTCAAGAGACCCAGTACTTC. It translates to CASRPGGGGQETQYF.

J is TRBJ2-7 and V is TRBV7-2; possibly TRBD2 for D (5 bases). V lost 4 bases to trimming and J lost 2 bases, with 15 bases between them. From germline, CDR1 is SGHTA and CDR2 FQGNSA. The CDR3 totals 15 residues. This CDR3 is CASSSRPGSTYEQYF. For the CDR3, the DNA is TGTGCCAGCAGCTCACGCCCTGGGAGTACCTACGAGCAGTACTTC.

The chain carries TRBV19 and TRBJ2-3, with 14 bases matching TRBD2. V gave up 5 bases and J gave up 0 bases; unmatched junction bases: 7. The CDR3 sequence is 18 residues long. In germline, CDR1 is LNHDA, CDR2 SQIVND (reference sequence). The CDR3 region has the DNA TGTGCCAGTAGTCGGACTAGCGGGGGGCTTATTAGCACAGATACGCAGTATTTT. Protein: CASSRTSGGLISTDTQYF.

The chain is built from TRBV5-4 and TRBJ1-2, with 10 nucleotides matching TRBD1. CDR1 SGHNT and CDR2 YYREEE come from the germline V gene (reference sequence). Unmatched junction bases numbered 9, after V lost 4 bases and J lost 6 bases. There are 15 residues in the CDR3. CDR3 in DNA: TGTGCCAGCAGCCCGTGGGGACAGGGGAAGAATGGCTACACCTTC. Residues: CASSPWGQGKNGYTF.

The rearrangement joins TRBV27 to TRBJ1-6, with a tentative D call TRBD1 (5 bases). V dropped 5 bases and J dropped 5 bases, with 16 bases sitting between them. Looked up from germline, CDR1 is MNHEY and CDR2 is SMNVEV (reference sequence). CDR3 size: 16 residues. CDR3 sequence reads: CASSRGTRGHNSPLHF. The DNA for the CDR3 is TGTGCCAGCAGTCGGGGGACGCGTGGGCATAATTCACCCCTCCACTTT.

V is TRBV6-1 and J is TRBJ2-3, with 8 bases aligning to TRBD2. The CDR3 is 16 residues long. With 4 bases clipped from V and 4 bases from J, the junction kept 10 bases outside the gene matches. Germline CDR1 MNHNS, CDR2 SASEGT. CDR3 amino acids: CASSGLGSGVPDTQYF. Here the CDR3 DNA reads TGTGCCAGCAGTGGTCTTGGTAGCGGGGTACCAGATACGCAGTATTTT.

This clone was seen only a few times. The V call is TRBV18, the J call TRBJ2-1; 9 bases match TRBD2. Germline V gives CDR1 KGHSH, CDR2 LQKENI. The V and J ends lost 1 base and 2 bases, in that order; junction bases with no gene match: 6. This CDR3 has 17 residues. The CDR3 sequence is CASSPRLAVQTYNEQFF. The CDR3 DNA sequence: TGTGCCAGCTCACCACGACTAGCGGTTCAAACCTACAATGAGCAGTTCTTC.

The V and J genes are TRBV5-4 and TRBJ2-3; perhaps TRBD2 as D (6 bases). The germline gives CDR1 SGHNT, CDR2 YYREEE (reference sequence). This CDR3 comprises 15 residues. The ends were cut back, 4 bases at V and 5 bases at J, with 17 bases in the middle. CDR3 bases: TGTGCCAGCAGCCACCCGGAGGGCGGAATAGATACGCAGTATTTT. This gives the protein CASSHPEGGIDTQYF.